This T cell receptor (beta chain) was found in a study of T-cell reconstitution after alpha-beta-depleted transplantation in children. Unique molecular identifiers featured in how the TCRbeta library was prepared. TCRdb used MiXCR to reprocess the PCR reads, holding one entry per CDR3 protein. The sample contains about 440,000 distinct CDR3 sequences, approximately 42% of which appear only once. Losses at the gene ends were 6 bases for V and 6 bases for J; bases not matched to a gene: 6. This CDR3 comprises 13 residues. Study results and caveats: Expanded graft clones, several hundred of them, were reportedly the source of alpha-beta T cells about two months after transplant. T cells produced anew were the main source of T-cell counts and diversity one year after transplant.

To note about this clonotype: What it recognizes is unknown.

The V and J genes are TRBV12-3 or TRBV12-4 and TRBJ2-7; 9 nucleotides align to TRBD1. The TCR originated in a girl aged 2-10 years with aplastic anemia, due to receive a stem cell transplant. This material consisted of PBMCs, taken before TCRalphabeta/CD19-depleted stem cell transplant. CDR3 protein: CASRRGQGSEQYF. The CDR3 DNA sequence: TGTGCCAGCAGGAGGGGACAGGGAAGCGAGCAGTACTTC.